The rows below give T cell receptor beta chains drawn from one sample of a study of blood T cell repertoires in COVID-19. The assay was immunoSEQ multiplex PCR, and TCRdb's table has in-frame clones only and misses some. Of under 300,000 clones listed, around 86% are singletons. Sequenced input: PBMCs or T cells enriched from blood (not recorded which). All receptors derive from a woman in her 50s who had recovered from COVID-19. CDR3s include the opening cysteine and the closing phenylalanine or tryptophan. The D gene is left open where the match is weak. Clone sizes are given selectively: once, few, many, or a class where the clone is expanded.

TRBD1 NA TRBJ1-2 TRBV4-2 TGTGCCAGCAGCCAGGGACAGGGATCCTATGGCTACACCTTC CASSQGQGSYGYTF
NA NA TRBJ2-7 TRBV2 TGTGCCAGCACTGAGCGGTCCTACGAGCAGTACTTC CASTERSYEQYF
NA NA TRBJ2-1 TRBV11-3 TGTGCCAGCAGCTCACGCGGGGCGGGGTTCGATGAGCAGTTCTTC CASSSRGAGFDEQFF
NA NA TRBJ2-5 TRBV5-1 TGCGCCAGCAGGGACGGACAAGGCCAAGAGACCCAGTACTTC CASRDGQGQETQYF
NA NA TRBJ1-1 TRBV21-1 TGTGCCAGCAGCCTCGTGACGGGGAACACTGAAGCTTTCTTT CASSLVTGNTEAFF
TRBD2 NA TRBJ2-1 TRBV3-1/TRBV3-2 TGTGCCAGCAGCCACTGGACTAGCGGGAGCCATCTTGAGCAGTTCTTC CASSHWTSGSHLEQFF
NA NA TRBJ2-1 TRBV3-1/TRBV3-2 TGTGCCAGCAGCCAAGTAAACGGAGGGGCCCATGAGCAGTTCTTC CASSQVNGGAHEQFF
NA NA TRBJ1-5 TRBV7-8 TGTGCCAGCAGCTTAGTGGACAGACTTTATAGCAATCAGCCCCAGCATTTT CASSLVDRLYSNQPQHF
NA NA TRBJ2-7 TRBV7-2 TGTGCCAGCAGCTCGCGGTGGCAGGGCGAGCAGTACTTC CASSSRWQGEQYF
TRBD1 few TRBJ1-2 TRBV2 TGTGCCAGCGGGGGACAGGGGGTCTCTGGCTACACCTTC CASGGQGVSGYTF
NA NA TRBJ1-6 TRBV19 TGTGCCAGTAGTATAATGATTGGACAGATGGTTTCACCCCTCCACTTT CASSIMIGQMVSPLHF